This T cell receptor (beta chain) was found in a study of tumor T cells in aggressive B-cell lymphoma. This table comes from immunoSEQ multiplex PCR, and its TCRdb copy is limited to in-frame clones, with some not included. The data contain approximately 3,000 clones, about two thirds of them singletons. This CDR3 comprises 15 residues. V lost 6 bases, J lost 6 bases, and 20 bases lay in between. CDR1 is MDHEN and CDR2 is SYDVKM in the germline V gene. The sequencing sample was made of tumor tissue. This chain links TRBV28 with TRBJ1-1, with D possibly matching TRBD1 (5 bases). The TCR was taken from an adult with diffuse large B cell lymphoma. DNA for the CDR3: TGTGCCAGCAGAACCGGCGGCTCCCAAGGGGCTGAAGCTTTCTTT. Translated: CASRTGGSQGAEAFF.